This T cell receptor (beta chain) was obtained from a study of response to subunit inactivated influenza vaccine. TCRdb re-analysed the RT-PCR reads in MiXCR, keeping a single row per CDR3 protein. The sample has around 200,000 distinct CDR3 sequences, nearly 9.5% seen once. Note on this clonotype: As yet, its antigen is unknown.

Broader study findings: The authors offered the suggestion that each seasonal influenza vaccination recruits few new T cells.

The CDR3 spans 12 residues. V lost 4 bases, J lost 7 bases, and 4 bases stayed unmatched. Germline lookup yields CDR1 DFQATT and CDR2 SNEGSKA (reference sequence). The source material was non-naive T cells sorted from PBMCs, sampled on the day of vaccination. This receptor was obtained from a man in his fifties who received an inactivated influenza vaccine. This chain links TRBV20-1 with TRBJ2-1; 7 bases fit TRBD2. CDR3 residues: CSAKRGLNEQFF. Here the CDR3 DNA reads TGCAGTGCTAAGCGGGGCCTAAATGAGCAGTTCTTC.